This TCR beta chain was documented in a study of blood T cell repertoires in COVID-19. Study at large: Some COVID-19 samples were acute and others convalescent; all came from the United States, Italy and Spain. Nucleic acid was either cDNA or gDNA, and it came from T cells, B-cell-depleted T cells, or PBMCs.

As processed by the authors: Using reference gene primer amplification, nucleated cell counts were estimated. Produced via immunoSEQ multiplex PCR; TCRdb's table is partial and in-frame only. The V and J calls and clone size are taken from that table; D and trimming were inferred from the DNA. The repertoire holds 120,000 or so clones, with 69% as singletons. The receptor was isolated from a woman aged 70 to 79 with acute or convalescent COVID-19. The sequenced sample was peripheral blood.

This chain's CDR3 is CASSLELAGELFF. The CDR3 DNA reads as TGTGCCAGCAGCTTAGAACTAGCCGGGGAGCTGTTTTTT. The chain uses TRBV7-6 and TRBJ2-2; tentative D call: TRBD2 (5 bases). With 1 base removed from V and 6 bases from J, the gap between germline ends came to 6 bases. CDR3 size: 13 residues. CDR1 is SGHVS, CDR2 FNYEAQ, per germline.